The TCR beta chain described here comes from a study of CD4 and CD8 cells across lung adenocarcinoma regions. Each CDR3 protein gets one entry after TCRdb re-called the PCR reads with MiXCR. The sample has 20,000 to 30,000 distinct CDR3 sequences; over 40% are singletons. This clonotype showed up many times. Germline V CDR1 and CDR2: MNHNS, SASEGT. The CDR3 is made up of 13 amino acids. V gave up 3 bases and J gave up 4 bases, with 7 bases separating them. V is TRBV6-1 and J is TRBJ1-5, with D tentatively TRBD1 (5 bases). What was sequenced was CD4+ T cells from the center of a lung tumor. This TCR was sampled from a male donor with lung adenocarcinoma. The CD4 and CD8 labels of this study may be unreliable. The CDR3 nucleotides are TGTGCCAGCAGTGACAGGGTAAATCAGCCCCAGCATTTT. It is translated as CASSDRVNQPQHF.